The clone carrying this T cell receptor beta chain has just a few counts. Germline-derived CDR1 and CDR2 are ENHRY and SYGVKD. The ends were cut back, 6 bases at V and 2 bases at J, with 12 bases in the middle. There are 14 residues in the CDR3. Unique molecular identifiers were incorporated during preparation of the TCRbeta library. MiXCR was run by TCRdb on the PCR reads, yielding one entry per CDR3 protein. The sample holds about 400,000 distinct CDR3 sequences; roughly 13% are singletons and the top ten take 4% to 5.5%. These data come from a study of T-cell reconstitution after alpha-beta-depleted transplantation in children.

The chain has TRBV10-3 and TRBJ2-3; possibly TRBD1 or TRBD2 for D (5 bases each). The sample consisted of PBMCs, taken from the stem cell graft. The receptor's source is a human donor who donated a stem cell graft to a child with Fanconi anemia. The CDR3 coding sequence is TGTGCCATCAGGAACGGGACCTCCACAGATACGCAGTATTTT. Encoded protein: CAIRNGTSTDTQYF.